This TCR beta chain was captured by sequencing in a study of post-analysis software for immune sequencing data. Unique molecular identifiers featured in each of the TCR beta cDNA libraries. A single record per CDR3 protein comes from TCRdb applying MiXCR to the PCR reads. Of 750,000 to 950,000 distinct CDR3 sequences in the sample, 53% were seen once. Comment on this clonotype: What it recognizes is unknown.

Notes on the study in general: Patients showed TRBV5-6, TRBV5-1 and TRBV20-1 among roughly 5 TRBV segments more frequent than in controls. Significantly decreased normalized Chao1 diversity was recorded for multiple sclerosis patients relative to controls. Batch-matched samples strongly co-clustered by F measure.

Germline values: CDR1 DFQATT, CDR2 SNEGSKA (reference sequence). V lost 2 bases, J lost 7 bases, and 13 bases stayed unmatched. The CDR3 runs 16 residues. The sequenced material came from blood. This clonotype originated in a girl under 18 with multiple sclerosis. The rearrangement joins TRBV20-1 to TRBJ2-5; TRBD2 agrees at 10 bases. CDR3 protein: CSARRGSGRATGTQYF. CDR3 in DNA: TGCAGTGCTAGACGAGGAAGCGGGAGGGCCACGGGGACCCAGTACTTC.